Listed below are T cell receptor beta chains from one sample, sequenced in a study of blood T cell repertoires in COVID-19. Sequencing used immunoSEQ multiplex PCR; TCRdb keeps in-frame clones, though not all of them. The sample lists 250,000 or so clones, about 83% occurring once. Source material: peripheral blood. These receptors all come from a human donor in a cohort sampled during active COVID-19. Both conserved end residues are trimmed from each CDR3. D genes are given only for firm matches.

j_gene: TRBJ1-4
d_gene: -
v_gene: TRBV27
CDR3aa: ASSFQGSNEKLF

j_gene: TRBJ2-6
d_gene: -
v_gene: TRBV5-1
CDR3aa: ASSPGGANVLT

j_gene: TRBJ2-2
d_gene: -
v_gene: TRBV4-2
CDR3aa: ASSTQGGTNTGELF

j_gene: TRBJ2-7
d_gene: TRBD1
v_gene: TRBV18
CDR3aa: ASSPAGQGANNEQY

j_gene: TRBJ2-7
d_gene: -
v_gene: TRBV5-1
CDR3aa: ASSSGGPIYEQY

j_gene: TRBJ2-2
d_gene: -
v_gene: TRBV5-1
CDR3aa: ASSPRTDPNTGELF

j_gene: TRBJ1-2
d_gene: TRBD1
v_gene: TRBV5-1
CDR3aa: ASSKTGENYGYT

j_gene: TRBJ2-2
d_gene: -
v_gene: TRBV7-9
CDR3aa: ASSLKSANTGELF

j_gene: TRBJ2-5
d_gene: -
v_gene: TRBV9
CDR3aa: ASSVRSGGLVEETQY

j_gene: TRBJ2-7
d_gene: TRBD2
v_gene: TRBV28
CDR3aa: ASSEGTRSYEQY

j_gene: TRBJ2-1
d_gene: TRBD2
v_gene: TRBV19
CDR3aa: ASSRGGAYNEQF

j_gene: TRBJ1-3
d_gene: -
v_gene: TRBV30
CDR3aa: AWSQTSLTVYSGNTIY

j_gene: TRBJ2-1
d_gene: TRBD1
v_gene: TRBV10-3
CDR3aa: AIRGPQGAKNDEQF

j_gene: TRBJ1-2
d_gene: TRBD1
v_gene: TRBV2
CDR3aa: ASIRTGGGSYT

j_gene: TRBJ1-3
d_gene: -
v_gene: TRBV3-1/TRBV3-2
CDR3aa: ASSQDTGGTGNTIY

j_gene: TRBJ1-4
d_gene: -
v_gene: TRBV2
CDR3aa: ASSEGAGWNEKLF

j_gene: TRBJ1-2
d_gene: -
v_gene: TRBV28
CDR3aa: ASSLPQGYYGYT

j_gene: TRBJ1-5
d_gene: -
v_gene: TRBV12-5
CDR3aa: ASGLVLGLGNQPQH

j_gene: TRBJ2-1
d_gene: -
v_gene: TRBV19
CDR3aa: ASSTTVPSEQF

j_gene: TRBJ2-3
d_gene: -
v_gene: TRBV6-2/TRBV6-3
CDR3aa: ASSDRQALTDTQY

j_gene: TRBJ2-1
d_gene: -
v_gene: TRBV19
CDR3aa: ASSVVSTANNEQF

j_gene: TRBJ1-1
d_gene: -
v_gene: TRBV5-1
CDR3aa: ASSWQDNAEAF

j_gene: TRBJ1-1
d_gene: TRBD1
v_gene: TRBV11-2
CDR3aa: ASSYFQGGSTEAF

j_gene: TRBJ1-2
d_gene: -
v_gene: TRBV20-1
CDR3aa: SRTSNYGYT

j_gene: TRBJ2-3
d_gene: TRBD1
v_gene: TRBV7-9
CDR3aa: ASSLGTGGKDTQY

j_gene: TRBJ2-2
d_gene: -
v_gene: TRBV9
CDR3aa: ASSVEGALTGELF

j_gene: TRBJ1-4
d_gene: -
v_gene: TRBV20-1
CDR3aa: SGARNEKLF

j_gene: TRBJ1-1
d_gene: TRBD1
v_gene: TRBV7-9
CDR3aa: ASSFGTANTEAF

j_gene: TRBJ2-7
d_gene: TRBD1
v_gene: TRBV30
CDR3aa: AWSLRQGRYEQY

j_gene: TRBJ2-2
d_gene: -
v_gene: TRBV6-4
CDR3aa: ASSVERSTGELF

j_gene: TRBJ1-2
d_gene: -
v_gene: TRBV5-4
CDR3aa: ASTPGGGGVRYGYT

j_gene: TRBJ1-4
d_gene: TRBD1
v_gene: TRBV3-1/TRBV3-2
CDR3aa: ASSQAGGMMGEKLF

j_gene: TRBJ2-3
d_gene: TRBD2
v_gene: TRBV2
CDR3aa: ASGGGPQPDTQY